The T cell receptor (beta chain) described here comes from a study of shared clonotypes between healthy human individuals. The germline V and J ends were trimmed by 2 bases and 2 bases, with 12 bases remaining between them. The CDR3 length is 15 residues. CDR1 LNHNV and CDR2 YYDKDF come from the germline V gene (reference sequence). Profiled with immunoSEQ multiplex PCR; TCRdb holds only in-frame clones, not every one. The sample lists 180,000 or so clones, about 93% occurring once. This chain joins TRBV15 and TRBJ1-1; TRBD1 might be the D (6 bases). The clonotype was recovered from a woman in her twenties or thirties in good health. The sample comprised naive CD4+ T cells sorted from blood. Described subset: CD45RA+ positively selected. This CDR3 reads CATSRPPQGNTEAFF. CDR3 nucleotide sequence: TGTGCCACCAGCAGACCTCCACAGGGAAACACTGAAGCTTTCTTT. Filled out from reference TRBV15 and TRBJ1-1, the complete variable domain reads DAMVIQNPRYQVTQFGKPVTLSCSQTLNHNVMYWYQQKSSQAPKLLFHYYDKDFNNEADTPDNFQSRRPNTSFCFLDIRSPGLGDTAMYLCATSRPPQGNTEAFFGQGTRLTVV.